This T cell receptor (beta chain) was captured in a study of T cells in Graves' hyperthyroidism and ophthalmopathy. There are a few counts of this clonotype. The CDR3 covers 13 residues. The ends were cut back, 3 bases at V and 2 bases at J, with 8 bases in the middle. CDR1 and CDR2 from the germline V gene are MNHEY and SMNVEV (reference sequence). TCR beta CDR3 regions were amplified from RNA transcripts. The HTBI primer set was used in a first-round RT-PCR of the TCR CDR3. TCRdb analysed the multiplex PCR reads with MiXCR anew, one entry per CDR3 protein. The sample consists of about 640,000 distinct CDR3 sequences, under 25% of them appearing once. The authors obtained PBMCs from around 10 ml of fresh peripheral blood.

The receptor was isolated from a man younger than 40 with Graves' ophthalmopathy. Sequencing was performed on blood. The gene calls are TRBV27 and TRBJ2-7; no firm D call. CDR3 amino acids: CASSFSSTYEQYF. The CDR3 DNA is TGTGCCAGCAGTTTTAGCAGCACCTACGAGCAGTACTTC.